One sample yielded the 27 T cell receptor beta chains listed below, sequenced in a study of blood T cell repertoires in COVID-19 (dated by TCRdb to about 2020). The library was built by means of the immunoSEQ multiplex PCR assay. The table was pulled from immuneACCESS by TCRdb, which kept in-frame rearrangements only. Such tables lose some clones; where checked, under half of the loss comes from unresolved V genes, and the rest has no known cause. Here the sample has approximately 280,000 clones; around nine tenths occur a single time. The biggest ten clones account for about 4.6% of the sample. Sequencing used peripheral blood. These receptors were obtained from a man in his forties or fifties with acute or convalescent COVID-19.

The chain is built from TRBV5-1 and TRBJ1-6, with D perhaps TRBD1 (6 bases). The V and J ends lost 4 bases and 8 bases respectively, with 19 bases between them. This CDR3 region has 16 residues. Germline values: CDR1 SGHRS, CDR2 YFSETQ. As DNA, the CDR3 is TGCGCCAGCAGCCTACGACCGGGGGGGCAGGATTCACCCCTCCACTTT. Translating it yields CASSLRPGGQDSPLHF.

The chain uses TRBV6-2 or TRBV6-3 and TRBJ2-7; D is perhaps TRBD2 (5 bases). The CDR3 is 15 amino acids. Trimming stripped 2 bases from V and 2 bases from J, with 13 bases between. Germline V gene data show CDR1 as MNHEY and CDR2 as SVGEGT. The CDR3 DNA reads TGTGCCAGCAGTTACCTAGACCGAGGGCCCTACGAGCAGTACTTC. This sequence encodes CASSYLDRGPYEQYF.

On this clone: Additional DNA sequences in this sample encode the identical CDR3. The chain employs TRBV6-5 and TRBJ1-2, with TRBD1 matching over 7 bases. V lost 5 bases, J lost 4 bases, and 1 base stayed unmatched. This CDR3 is built from 12 residues. CDR1 MNHEY and CDR2 SVGAGI come from the germline V gene. The CDR3 sequence is CASSRQGYGYTF. In DNA form, the CDR3 reads TGTGCCAGCAGTCGACAGGGCTATGGCTACACCTTC.

J is TRBJ2-6 and V is TRBV18, with D hard to call. V shed 5 bases and J shed 0 bases, with 5 bases lying between them. The CDR3 covers 14 residues. CDR1 KGHSH and CDR2 LQKENI come from the germline V gene. CDR3 region: CASSESSGANVLTF. The CDR3 nucleotides read TGTGCCAGCTCAGAGAGCTCTGGGGCCAACGTCCTGACTTTC. Looking up the rest from reference TRBV18 and TRBJ2-6 gives the full variable domain: NAGVMQNPRHLVRRRGQEARLRCSPMKGHSHVYWYRQLPEEGLKFMVYLQKENIIDESGMPKERFSAEFPKEGPSILRIQQVVRGDSAAYFCASSESSGANVLTFGAGSRLTVL.

This clone was observed once. V gene TRBV9 combines with J gene TRBJ2-3, with TRBD2 matching over 8 bases. Germline CDR1 reads SGDLS; CDR2 reads YYNGEE. The CDR3 has 16 residues. The V segment lost 0 bases and the J segment 1 base; nucleotides outside the gene matches: 4. Here the CDR3 reads CASSVEPAGGTDTQYF. The DNA of the CDR3 is TGTGCCAGCAGCGTAGAGCCAGCGGGGGGCACAGATACGCAGTATTTT.

The V gene is TRBV5-1, the J gene TRBJ2-5, with a possible D match to TRBD1 (6 bases). This CDR3 comprises 15 residues. V lost 0 bases to trimming and J lost 1 base, with 10 bases between them. From germline, CDR1 is SGHRS and CDR2 YFSETQ. The CDR3: CASSLVTGPQETQYF. For the CDR3, the DNA is TGCGCCAGCAGCTTGGTGACAGGACCCCAAGAGACCCAGTACTTC.

V usage is TRBV18 and J usage is TRBJ1-1; TRBD1 might be the D (6 bases). CDR1 KGHSH and CDR2 LQKENI come from the germline V gene. The ends were cut back, 2 bases at V and 6 bases at J, with 13 bases in the middle. The CDR3 consists of 14 residues. CDR3 in amino acids: CASSPTRGRPEAFF. The CDR3 DNA reads TGTGCCAGCTCACCAACCAGGGGCAGGCCTGAAGCTTTCTTT.

The rearrangement uses TRBV19 and TRBJ1-2; D possibly corresponds to TRBD1 (5 bases). Deletions cut 6 bases from V and 4 bases from J, with 18 bases between. This CDR3 comprises 15 residues. CDR1 is LNHDA, CDR2 SQIVND, per germline (reference sequence). CDR3 amino acids: CASRLWTDKRYGYTF. The CDR3 coding sequence is TGTGCCAGTAGGCTTTGGACGGACAAACGCTATGGCTACACCTTC.

The chain is built from TRBV5-1 and TRBJ1-2; a weak D match, TRBD1 (6 bases). V was cut by 4 bases and J by 0 bases, with 10 bases left in between. Germline lookup yields CDR1 SGHRS and CDR2 YFSETQ. The CDR3 totals 14 residues. In DNA, the CDR3 is TGCGCCAGCAGCCAGGGGACGGCTAACTATGGCTACACCTTC. This sequence encodes CASSQGTANYGYTF.

V usage is TRBV20-1 and J usage is TRBJ1-2; a possible D gene is TRBD1 (5 bases). Germline V gene sequence: CDR1 DFQATT, CDR2 SNEGSKA (reference sequence). V was cut by 7 bases and J by 4 bases, with 10 bases left in between. The CDR3 covers 11 residues. The CDR3 loop is CSVDSPYGYTF. CDR3 DNA sequence: TGCAGTGTCGACAGCCCCTATGGCTACACCTTC.

V and J are TRBV15 and TRBJ2-1; D is uncertain. With 1 base removed from V and 0 bases from J, the gap between germline ends came to 7 bases. There are 15 residues in the CDR3. CDR1 and CDR2 (germline): LNHNV, YYDKDF (reference sequence). CDR3 loop: CATSRAPSSYNEQFF. Written as DNA, the CDR3 is TGTGCCACCAGCAGAGCACCTAGCTCCTACAATGAGCAGTTCTTC.

The chain recombines TRBV4-2 with TRBJ2-5, with 8 bases fitting TRBD2. The J segment lost 4 bases and the V segment lost 4 bases, leaving 14 bases of the junction unmatched. CDR1 LGHNA and CDR2 YNFKEQ come from the germline V gene. The length of the CDR3 is 17 residues. The DNA of the CDR3 is TGTGCCAGCAGCCCAACTGGGCACGGGGGGGGCCTAGAGACCCAGTACTTC. Encoded protein: CASSPTGHGGGLETQYF.

The DNA for the CDR3 is TGTGCCAGCAGCGTGACAGGTTTTTCCTCCTACAATGAGCAGTTCTTC. As protein: CASSVTGFSSYNEQFF. The chain combines TRBV9 with TRBJ2-1; maybe TRBD1 (6 bases). Looked up from germline, CDR1 is SGDLS and CDR2 is YYNGEE. The V gene lost 2 bases and the J gene lost 0 bases, with 12 bases spanning the gap. The CDR3 has 16 residues.

This clone appeared once. The gene calls are TRBV9 and TRBJ2-1; TRBD2 matches at 13 bases. The ends lost 0 bases at V and 6 bases at J; junction bases unmatched: 6. CDR3 length: 17 amino acids. Germline CDR1 reads SGDLS; CDR2 reads YYNGEE. CDR3 nucleotide sequence: TGTGCCAGCAGCGTAGCCCCCACTAGCGGGGGGGTCAATGAGCAGTTCTTC. Its translation is CASSVAPTSGGVNEQFF.

CDR3 loop: CASSVRVRNTEAFF. The CDR3, as DNA: TGTGCCAGCAGTGTCAGGGTTCGGAACACTGAAGCTTTCTTT. The genes are TRBV6-2 or TRBV6-3 and TRBJ1-1; possibly TRBD1 for D (5 bases). V was trimmed by 5 bases and J by 1 base, leaving 11 bases between them. Germline CDR1 reads MNHEY; CDR2 reads SVGEGT. CDR3 length equals 14 residues.

The V and J genes are TRBV19 and TRBJ2-2; no clear D gene. The germline CDR1 and CDR2 sequences are LNHDA and SQIVND (reference sequence). Trimming stripped 9 bases from V and 7 bases from J, with 6 bases between. The CDR3 runs to 10 residues. The CDR3 protein is CARKSGELFF. The CDR3 DNA follows: TGTGCCAGGAAGAGCGGGGAGCTGTTTTTT.

The chain uses TRBV21-1 and TRBJ2-2; whether TRBD2, the table's D call, matches the DNA was not checked. TRBV21-1 is a pseudogene. The CDR3 loop spans 16 amino acids. The CDR3 DNA reads TGTGCCAGCAGCAAACGTAGGCGAGGCGGCACCGGGGAGCTGTTTTTT. It codes for CASSKRRRGGTGELFF.

The genes are TRBV9 and TRBJ2-7, with a weak D call TRBD2 (7 bases). Trimming took 0 bases from V and 1 from J, leaving 14 bases between them. CDR1 SGDLS and CDR2 YYNGEE come from the germline V gene. The CDR3 runs to 16 residues. CDR3 amino acids: CASSVEGGAFSYEQYF. CDR3 DNA sequence: TGTGCCAGCAGCGTAGAAGGGGGGGCGTTTTCCTACGAGCAGTACTTC.

The V and J genes are TRBV11-2 and TRBJ2-7; D unclear. The germline gives CDR1 SGHAT, CDR2 FQNNGV. The CDR3 consists of 16 residues. The germline V and J ends were trimmed by 4 bases and 0 bases, with 16 bases remaining between them. The CDR3 spells CASSSRNSRSSYEQYF. The CDR3 DNA is TGTGCCAGCAGCTCCCGTAATAGTCGAAGCTCCTACGAGCAGTACTTC.

The gene calls are TRBV6-6 and TRBJ1-5, with D perhaps TRBD1 (5 bases). This CDR3 spans 13 amino acids. Germline V gene sequence: CDR1 MNHNY, CDR2 SVGAGI (reference sequence). The V end was cut by 11 bases, the J end by 7 bases, with 18 bases between. For the CDR3, the DNA is TGTGCCGGGGCCTACCAGGGTGACCAGCCCCAGCATTTT. This gives the protein CAGAYQGDQPQHF.

The chain recombines TRBV4-1 with TRBJ2-7; unclear D gene. Germline values: CDR1 MGHRA, CDR2 YSYEKL. The germline V and J ends were trimmed by 4 bases and 1 base, with 14 bases remaining between them. This CDR3 is 15 amino acids long. The CDR3 nucleotides are TGCGCCAGCAGCCTCACACTGACTGATTCCTACGAGCAGTACTTC. Its protein product is CASSLTLTDSYEQYF.

The V and J genes are TRBV6-1 and TRBJ1-4; 7 positions agree with TRBD1. There are 14 residues in the CDR3. The germline V gene encodes CDR1 MNHNS and CDR2 SASEGT. After removal of 3 bases from V and 4 bases from J, the junction contained 2 bases not matched to a gene. The CDR3 sequence is CASSDWDSNEKLFF. The CDR3 DNA follows: TGTGCCAGCAGTGATTGGGACAGTAATGAAAAACTGTTTTTT.

CDR3 region: CATPGHPGEQYF. The CDR3 DNA is TGTGCCACCCCGGGACACCCTGGCGAGCAGTACTTC. V is TRBV27 and J is TRBJ2-7, with a weak D call TRBD1 (6 bases). Germline assignment: CDR1 MNHEY and CDR2 SMNVEV (reference sequence). The CDR3 loop spans 12 amino acids. V gave up 10 bases and J gave up 6 bases, with 16 bases separating them.

The chain joins TRBV5-6 to TRBJ1-6, with TRBD1 as a possible D gene (5 bases). This CDR3 has 17 residues. The germline V gene has CDR1 SGHDT and CDR2 YYEEEE. Trimming took 4 bases from V and 8 from J, leaving 22 bases between them. The CDR3 bases are TGTGCCAGCAGCCTATCGTCGGGTGGGGCGCAATATTCACCCCTCCACTTT. Translating it yields CASSLSSGGAQYSPLHF.

The V and J genes are TRBV9 and TRBJ2-3; 11 bases fit TRBD2. Trimming removed 2 bases from V and 2 bases from J; junction bases left unmatched: 7. The length of the CDR3 is 17 residues. In germline, CDR1 is SGDLS, CDR2 YYNGEE. Here the CDR3 DNA reads TGTGCCAGCAGCGTTGGAACTAGCGGGGGCCTCACAGATACGCAGTATTTT. As protein: CASSVGTSGGLTDTQYF.

This rearrangement joins TRBV10-3 to TRBJ2-7; TRBD2 matches 7 bases. This CDR3 spans 13 amino acids. The V and J ends lost 10 bases and 4 bases, in that order; junction bases with no gene match: 10. The V gene's germline CDR1 is ENHRY and CDR2 SYGVKD. CDR3 DNA sequence: TGTGCCACTTTAGAAGCGGGGATGTACGAGCAGTACTTC. Its translation: CATLEAGMYEQYF.

The table lists this clone with a count of one. The genes are TRBV7-6 and TRBJ1-1; TRBD1 matches 7 bases. Unmatched junction bases numbered 9, after V lost 5 bases and J lost 0 bases. Germline V gene data show CDR1 as SGHVS and CDR2 as FNYEAQ. This CDR3 region has 16 residues. The CDR3 bases are TGTGCCAGCAGCGCCCGGACAGGATTCATGAACACTGAAGCTTTCTTT. Amino acid sequence: CASSARTGFMNTEAFF.